This TCR beta chain was sequenced during a study of beta chain features in type 1 diabetes. Study-wide context: Across all samples, about 100 million sorted cells were examined.

All of the isolated RNA was reverse transcribed, so expressed TCRB transcripts were sequenced. TCRdb's copy holds only in-frame clones and misses some; the assay was immunoSEQ multiplex PCR. The sample yields about 170,000 clones, approximately 7.8% seen once. General study results and limits: Shortening that was moderate but significant affected the TCRB CDR3s of Type 1 diabetes patients in all four CD4+ subsets.

This clone has more than one count but fewer than ten. The target antigen is unknown. Sequenced material: central memory CD4+ T cells from blood. The TCR was taken from a woman aged 40 to 50 with type 1 diabetes.

CDR3 sequence reads: CASSTRVWETQYF. The CDR3 nucleotides read TGTGCCAGTAGTACCAGGGTTTGGGAGACCCAGTACTTC. The chain employs TRBV19 and TRBJ2-5; the D gene is possibly TRBD1 (5 bases). Germline V gene lookup returns CDR1 LNHDA and CDR2 SQIVND (reference sequence). The CDR3 consists of 13 residues. V dropped 4 bases and J dropped 5 bases, with 11 bases sitting between them. Combining the CDR3 with reference TRBV19 and TRBJ2-5 gives the whole variable domain DGGITQSPKYLFRKEGQNVTLSCEQNLNHDAMYWYRQDPGQGLRLIYYSQIVNDFQKGDIAEGYSVSREKKESFPLTVTSAQKNPTAFYLCASSTRVWETQYFGPGTRLLVL.